A single sample is the source of the 19 T cell receptor beta chains below, sequenced in a study of beta chain features in type 1 diabetes. Sequencing targeted expressed TCRB transcripts, as all isolated RNA had been reverse transcribed. TCRdb's table, derived via immunoSEQ multiplex PCR, lists solely in-frame clones and lacks some. The profile shows 150,000 to 180,000 clones, roughly 8.1% of them singletons. Sequencing used central memory CD4+ T cells from blood. All receptors come from a young man in good health.

This clone showed up just a few times. As DNA, the CDR3 is TGTGCCAGCTCACCACCTTCCCTAAGCTCCTACAATGAGCAGTTCTTC. It yields the protein CASSPPSLSSYNEQFF. The chain combines TRBV18 with TRBJ2-1; D is undetermined. The V end was cut by 0 bases, the J end by 0 bases, with 9 bases between. The CDR3 runs 16 residues. Germline V gene lookup returns CDR1 KGHSH and CDR2 LQKENI.

This clone was counted between two and nine times. The chain joins TRBV20-1 to TRBJ2-3, with D unclear. The length of the CDR3 is 10 residues. The germline V gene has CDR1 DFQATT and CDR2 SNEGSKA (reference sequence). V was trimmed by 6 bases and J by 5 bases, leaving 6 bases between them. The CDR3 reads CSARVDTQYF. The DNA for the CDR3 is TGCAGTGCCCGGGTAGATACGCAGTATTTT.

There are many counts of this clone. The chain has TRBV7-2 and TRBJ1-1; D might be TRBD1 (6 bases). V lost 3 bases and J lost 7, with 15 bases in between. Germline CDR1 is SGHTA and CDR2 is FQGNSA. This CDR3 has 14 amino acids. The CDR3 DNA is TGTGCCAGCAGCTTCGTGGCAGGGGCCCATGAAGCTTTCTTT. This translates into CASSFVAGAHEAFF.

The sample holds a few counts of this clone. The rearrangement links TRBV6-5 to TRBJ2-2; TRBD2 matches 7 bases. The germline CDR1 and CDR2 sequences are MNHEY and SVGAGI. V lost 5 bases and J lost 4; bases outside the gene matches: 4. This CDR3 has 14 amino acids. The CDR3 sequence: CASSSGGGTGELFF. The CDR3, as DNA: TGTGCCAGCAGTAGTGGGGGGGGCACCGGGGAGCTGTTTTTT.

The rearrangement links TRBV11-2 to TRBJ1-1; D is ambiguous. CDR3 length: 12 amino acids. Germline CDR1 reads SGHAT; CDR2 reads FQNNGV. Trimming took off 5 bases at V and 10 bases at J, with 14 bases between the two ends. The CDR3 loop reads CASSPRKRTAFF. The DNA for the CDR3 is TGTGCCAGCAGCCCTAGGAAGAGAACAGCTTTCTTT.

The chain carries TRBV2 and TRBJ2-7, with 10 bases matching TRBD1. In germline, CDR1 is SNHLY, CDR2 FYNNEI. V shed 6 bases and J 5 bases; nucleotides not matched to a gene: 7. The CDR3 sequence is 14 residues long. The CDR3 protein is CASRSGTGADEQYF. CDR3 sequence (DNA): TGTGCCAGCAGATCCGGGACAGGGGCGGACGAGCAGTACTTC.

This chain connects TRBV27 to TRBJ2-2; D gene unclear. The CDR3 has 15 amino acids. From germline, CDR1 is MNHEY and CDR2 SMNVEV (reference sequence). Trimming removed 6 bases from V and 1 base from J, with 12 bases in between. Here the CDR3 reads CASRPQLLNTGELFF. The CDR3, as DNA: TGTGCCAGCAGACCACAGCTACTGAACACCGGGGAGCTGTTTTTT.

The rearrangement joins TRBV29-1 to TRBJ1-5, with D tentatively TRBD1 (5 bases). The CDR3 spans 13 residues. V shed 7 bases and J shed 7 bases, with 17 bases lying between them. CDR1 is SQVTM and CDR2 is ANQGSEA in the germline V gene. The CDR3 sequence is CSGGDGRGQPQHF. The CDR3 nucleotides read TGCAGCGGCGGGGACGGACGCGGACAGCCCCAGCATTTT.

This chain links TRBV9 with TRBJ1-4; perhaps TRBD1 as D (5 bases). The CDR3 is 15 residues long. With 0 bases removed from V and 4 bases from J, the gap between germline ends came to 10 bases. Germline CDR1 reads SGDLS; CDR2 reads YYNGEE. The CDR3 DNA reads as TGTGCCAGCAGCGTAGAGGGGTTGAGTAATGAAAAACTGTTTTTT. Translated, it gives CASSVEGLSNEKLFF.

V usage is TRBV25-1 and J usage is TRBJ2-3, with 7 bases aligning to TRBD1. Germline V gene sequence: CDR1 MGHDK, CDR2 SYGVNS. With 2 bases clipped from V and 4 bases from J, the junction kept 6 bases outside the gene matches. CDR3 length equals 15 residues. CDR3 sequence: CASSEQQGRSDTQYF. CDR3 bases: TGTGCCAGCAGTGAACAACAGGGGCGTTCAGATACGCAGTATTTT.

In this sample, this clone turned up a few times. The V and J genes are TRBV28 and TRBJ1-2; 8 bases map to TRBD1. The CDR3 has 13 amino acids. CDR1 is MDHEN and CDR2 is SYDVKM in the germline V gene. J was trimmed by 3 bases and V by 5 bases; bases with no gene match: 2. In DNA form, the CDR3 reads TGTGCCAGCAGTCCAGGGGGCGACTATGGCTACACCTTC. This codes for CASSPGGDYGYTF.

The chain has TRBV7-2 and TRBJ2-2; 8 positions match TRBD1. J lost 0 bases, V lost 4 bases, and 4 bases had no gene match. CDR3 length: 16 amino acids. Germline V gene lookup returns CDR1 SGHTA and CDR2 FQGNSA. Here the CDR3 DNA reads TGTGCCAGCAGCTGGTCGACAGGGGCGAACACCGGGGAGCTGTTTTTT. This translates into CASSWSTGANTGELFF.

The table lists this clone with a few counts. This sequence joins TRBV30 and TRBJ1-2; 9 positions match TRBD1. The V and J ends lost 0 bases and 7 bases, in that order; junction bases with no gene match: 6. The CDR3 loop spans 14 amino acids. Germline lookup yields CDR1 GTSNPN and CDR2 SVGIG (reference sequence). CDR3 in DNA: TGTGCCTGGAGTGTACCGGACAGGGGAGGTGGCTACACCTTC. It is translated as CAWSVPDRGGGYTF.

In the case of this clone: The sample contains more than one DNA sequence encoding this CDR3. The chain couples TRBV5-1 to TRBJ2-3; 10 nucleotides align to TRBD2. With 0 bases clipped from V and 5 bases from J, the junction kept 3 bases outside the gene matches. CDR1 SGHRS and CDR2 YFSETQ come from the germline V gene. The CDR3 is 15 residues long. CDR3 protein: CASSLDSGGLDTQYF. CDR3 bases: TGCGCCAGCAGCTTGGATAGCGGGGGGTTAGATACGCAGTATTTT.

The V and J genes are TRBV10-3 and TRBJ2-1, with TRBD2 matching over 8 bases. This CDR3 comprises 14 residues. The trim removed 4 bases at V and 6 bases at J, leaving 5 bases unmatched. Germline CDR1 ENHRY, CDR2 SYGVKD. The DNA for the CDR3 is TGTGCCATCAGTGCGGGACTAGGCGTCAATGAGCAGTTCTTC. Amino acids: CAISAGLGVNEQFF.

The chain employs TRBV28 and TRBJ2-7; possibly TRBD1 for D (6 bases). V dropped 7 bases and J dropped 5 bases, with 15 bases sitting between them. The CDR3 loop spans 13 amino acids. Looked up from germline, CDR1 is MDHEN and CDR2 is SYDVKM. The CDR3 nucleotides are TGTGCCAGCACGGTGGGGGCGAGCGACGAGCAGTACTTC. Its protein product is CASTVGASDEQYF.

This clone was counted between two and nine times. The rearrangement joins TRBV18 to TRBJ1-6, with D possibly being TRBD1 (5 bases). CDR3 length equals 12 residues. Germline CDR1 reads KGHSH; CDR2 reads LQKENI. Trimming pared 8 bases from V and 10 bases from J, leaving 12 bases between. The CDR3 sequence is CASATVGSPLHF. CDR3 nucleotide sequence: TGTGCCAGCGCGACAGTGGGATCACCCCTCCACTTT.

There are a few counts of this clone. This chain uses TRBV7-2 with TRBJ1-5, with D maybe TRBD1 (5 bases). Germline CDR1 reads SGHTA; CDR2 reads FQGNSA. The CDR3 spans 15 residues. With 0 bases removed from V and 6 bases from J, the gap between germline ends came to 12 bases. CDR3 amino acids: CASSLASTAGQPQHF. The CDR3 DNA is TGTGCCAGCAGCTTAGCATCGACAGCGGGTCAGCCCCAGCATTTT. Full variable domain (rest looked up from reference TRBV7-2 and TRBJ1-5): GAGVSQSPSNKVTEKGKDVELRCDPISGHTALYWYRQSLGQGLEFLIYFQGNSAPDKSGLPSDRFSAERTGGSVSTLTIQRTQQEDSAVYLCASSLASTAGQPQHFGDGTRLSIL.

This clone was found many times. The chain employs TRBV4-3 and TRBJ2-3; no clear D gene. V lost 0 bases and J lost 0, with 10 bases in between. The V gene's germline CDR1 is LGHNA and CDR2 YSLEER. CDR3 length equals 16 residues. In nucleotides, the CDR3 is TGCGCCAGCAGCCAAGATCCCGGTCGGAGCACAGATACGCAGTATTTT. This codes for CASSQDPGRSTDTQYF.